These 30 T cell receptor beta chains were sequenced from one sample in a study of cytotoxic CD8 clonotypes in ibrutinib-treated CLL. The method was immunoSEQ multiplex PCR; TCRdb's version includes in-frame clones alone and lacks a portion of them. Of about 35,000 clones in the sample, over 55% were seen once. The material was PBMCs, obtained at disease progression, from a patient treated with ibrutinib. The receptors were sampled from a human donor with chronic lymphocytic leukemia.

The chain links TRBV27 to TRBJ1-1, with D unresolved. V dropped 6 bases and J dropped 2 bases, with 13 bases sitting between them. The CDR3 is 14 residues long. CDR1 is MNHEY and CDR2 is SMNVEV in the germline V gene (reference sequence). CDR3 coding DNA: TGTGCCAGCAGCTCCCCCACGATAAACACTGAAGCTTTCTTT. Protein sequence: CASSSPTINTEAFF.

The J gene is TRBJ1-6, the V gene TRBV10-2; D unresolved. V lost 4 bases to trimming and J lost 10 bases, with 14 bases between them. The V gene's germline CDR1 is WSHSY and CDR2 SAAADI. The CDR3 runs to 14 residues. CDR3 nucleotides: TGCGCCAGCAGTGTCTCGGACGTAAACTCACCCCTCCACTTT. Protein product: CASSVSDVNSPLHF.

CDR3 amino acids: CASAAALTNTEAFF. Written as DNA, the CDR3 is TGTGCCAGCGCGGCAGCCTTAACAAACACTGAAGCTTTCTTT. This chain links TRBV2 with TRBJ1-1; D not resolved. V dropped 8 bases and J dropped 2 bases, with 15 bases sitting between them. The germline V gene has CDR1 SNHLY and CDR2 FYNNEI. The CDR3 runs to 14 residues.

This chain connects TRBV10-3 to TRBJ1-3; a weak D match, TRBD1 (6 bases). The CDR3 spans 15 residues. Germline CDR1 is ENHRY and CDR2 is SYGVKD. Trimming took 10 bases from V and 0 from J, leaving 16 bases between them. CDR3 residues: CATAGGLLSGNTIYF. Here the CDR3 DNA reads TGTGCCACCGCCGGGGGCTTACTCTCTGGAAACACCATATATTTT.

V usage is TRBV14 and J usage is TRBJ2-1, with TRBD2 identical over 9 bases. CDR1 is SGHDN, CDR2 FVKESK, per germline. Trimming took 2 bases from V and 7 from J; bases not matched to a gene: 12. The CDR3 sequence is 17 residues long. CDR3 protein: CASSQSMGGGVWNEQFF. The CDR3 region has the DNA TGTGCCAGCAGCCAATCGATGGGCGGGGGGGTCTGGAATGAGCAGTTCTTC.

The chain recombines TRBV4-2 with TRBJ1-5, with D perhaps TRBD1 (5 bases). Germline CDR1 LGHNA, CDR2 YNFKEQ. V was cut by 2 bases and J by 11 bases, with 13 bases left in between. The CDR3 is made up of 13 amino acids. DNA of the CDR3: TGTGCCAGCAGCCAAACCCGAGGGGTGACCCAGCATTTT. Translation: CASSQTRGVTQHF.

This rearrangement joins TRBV6-6 to TRBJ1-5; 9 bases line up with TRBD1. The CDR3 consists of 14 residues. The germline gives CDR1 MNHNY, CDR2 SVGAGI (reference sequence). The V segment lost 5 bases and the J segment 7 bases; nucleotides outside the gene matches: 6. The DNA of the CDR3 is TGTGCCAGCAGTCAACAGGGGGCGGGGCAGCCCCAGCATTTT. Translating gives CASSQQGAGQPQHF.

This clone was seen just once. The chain employs TRBV19 and TRBJ2-2; the match to TRBD1 covers 10 bases. Germline V gene lookup returns CDR1 LNHDA and CDR2 SQIVND (reference sequence). There are 14 residues in the CDR3. The V and J ends lost 8 bases and 3 bases, in that order; junction bases with no gene match: 3. In nucleotides, the CDR3 is TGTGCCAGTGGGACAGGGGAGGACACCGGGGAGCTGTTTTTT. Its protein product is CASGTGEDTGELFF.

The genes are TRBV2 and TRBJ2-3, with D unclear. V lost 5 bases, J lost 0 bases, and 3 bases lay in between. The CDR3 is made up of 12 amino acids. CDR1 and CDR2 from the germline V gene are SNHLY and FYNNEI. CDR3 in DNA: TGTGCCAGCAGTCAAAGCACAGATACGCAGTATTTT. Amino acid sequence: CASSQSTDTQYF. Together with reference TRBV2 and TRBJ2-3, the CDR3 gives the full variable domain: EPEVTQTPSHQVTQMGQEVILRCVPISNHLYFYWYRQILGQKVEFLVSFYNNEISEKSEIFDDQFSVERPDGSNFTLKIRSTKLEDSAMYFCASSQSTDTQYFGPGTRLTVL.

The genes are TRBV15 and TRBJ2-5, with 8 bases identical to TRBD1. CDR1 and CDR2 (germline): LNHNV, YYDKDF (reference sequence). This CDR3 region has 13 residues. With V trimmed by 5 bases and J by 4 bases, 3 bases remained unmatched. Here the CDR3 reads CATSRTGIETQYF. In DNA form, the CDR3 reads TGTGCCACCAGCCGGACAGGGATAGAGACCCAGTACTTC.

This rearrangement joins TRBV5-4 to TRBJ2-7, with D tentatively TRBD2 (6 bases). Germline V CDR1 and CDR2: SGHNT, YYREEE (reference sequence). The CDR3 length is 13 residues. Trimming stripped 4 bases from V and 2 bases from J, with 10 bases between. CDR3 sequence: CASSPGGTYEQYF. For the CDR3, the DNA is TGTGCCAGCAGCCCCGGGGGAACCTACGAGCAGTACTTC.

This clone was observed a handful of times. This chain joins TRBV6-6 and TRBJ2-1; 7 bases fit TRBD1. V shed 6 bases and J 5 bases; nucleotides not matched to a gene: 13. From germline, CDR1 is MNHNY and CDR2 SVGAGI (reference sequence). The CDR3 has 16 residues. Here the CDR3 reads CASRDTRDRYNNEQFF. CDR3 nucleotides: TGTGCCAGCAGAGATACCCGGGACAGATACAACAATGAGCAGTTCTTC.

The CDR3 nucleotides are TGCGCCAGCAGCCCCGGGACAGGGAACACCGGGGAGCTGTTTTTT. This sequence encodes CASSPGTGNTGELFF. The chain carries TRBV5-1 and TRBJ2-2; 8 positions match TRBD1. This CDR3 comprises 15 residues. Germline CDR1 and CDR2: SGHRS and YFSETQ. V shed 4 bases and J 1 base; nucleotides not matched to a gene: 3.

This chain connects TRBV27 to TRBJ1-2, with D perhaps matching TRBD1 (5 bases). The ends were cut back, 3 bases at V and 0 bases at J, with 11 bases in the middle. The CDR3 spans 15 residues. Germline V CDR1 and CDR2: MNHEY, SMNVEV (reference sequence). The CDR3 is CASSFFREANYGYTF. The CDR3 DNA is TGTGCCAGCAGTTTCTTCAGGGAAGCTAACTATGGCTACACCTTC.

Details on this clone: A read error may account for a junction end that differs from germline. The rearrangement links TRBV19 to TRBJ1-5, with 8 bases aligning to TRBD1. The germline gives CDR1 LNHDA, CDR2 SQIVND (reference sequence). The CDR3 sequence is 17 residues long. CDR3 in amino acids: CASSLDTGTGGNQPQHF. The CDR3 region has the DNA TGTGCCAGTAGTCTAGACACCGGGACAGGTGGCAATCAGCCCCAGCATTTT.

The chain combines TRBV2 with TRBJ1-3; D possibly corresponds to TRBD1 (6 bases). Trimming stripped 6 bases from V and 2 bases from J, with 17 bases between. Germline V gene data show CDR1 as SNHLY and CDR2 as FYNNEI. The CDR3 is made up of 16 amino acids. The CDR3 DNA sequence: TGTGCCAGCAGGGATGGGGCTGGGGGCCCTGGAAACACCATATATTTT. Translating gives CASRDGAGGPGNTIYF.

V and J are TRBV5-5 and TRBJ1-1; D is ambiguous. The germline CDR1 and CDR2 sequences are SGHKS and YYEKEE (reference sequence). With 3 bases removed from V and 7 bases from J, the gap between germline ends came to 7 bases. This CDR3 comprises 11 residues. CDR3 sequence: CASSSTSEAFF. In DNA form, the CDR3 reads TGTGCCAGCAGCTCCACAAGTGAAGCTTTCTTT.

This clone was detected a few times. The chain couples TRBV2 to TRBJ2-3; 11 bases are a match to TRBD2. The CDR3 length is 15 residues. Per the germline V gene, CDR1 is SNHLY and CDR2 is FYNNEI. Losses at the gene ends were 7 bases for V and 2 bases for J; bases not matched to a gene: 5. As DNA, the CDR3 is TGTGCCAGCACCGAGACTAGCGGGGTCACAGATACGCAGTATTTT. Its translation: CASTETSGVTDTQYF. Together with reference TRBV2 and TRBJ2-3, the CDR3 gives the full variable domain: EPEVTQTPSHQVTQMGQEVILRCVPISNHLYFYWYRQILGQKVEFLVSFYNNEISEKSEIFDDQFSVERPDGSNFTLKIRSTKLEDSAMYFCASTETSGVTDTQYFGPGTRLTVL.

V gene TRBV27 combines with J gene TRBJ2-7, with TRBD2 as a possible D gene (7 bases). Germline lookup yields CDR1 MNHEY and CDR2 SMNVEV (reference sequence). Trimming pared 8 bases from V and 5 bases from J, leaving 16 bases between. This CDR3 spans 13 amino acids. CDR3: CASGYRGGDEQYF. The CDR3 DNA reads TGTGCCAGCGGATATAGGGGGGGAGACGAGCAGTACTTC.

The rearrangement links TRBV2 to TRBJ2-7; the match to TRBD2 covers 10 bases. Germline CDR1 SNHLY, CDR2 FYNNEI. Trimming took 7 bases from V and 3 from J; bases not matched to a gene: 3. The CDR3 sequence is 13 residues long. The CDR3 region has the DNA TGTGCCAGCACAGCGGGGGGGAGCTACGAGCAGTACTTC. The encoded protein is CASTAGGSYEQYF.

As regards this clone: A junction boundary mismatches the germline segment, possibly from a read error. This chain links TRBV5-6 with TRBJ1-2, with D hard to call. Germline CDR1 is SGHDT and CDR2 is YYEEEE. This CDR3 contains 13 residues. The chain's CDR3 is CASSLGGDYRYTF. CDR3 nucleotides: TGTGCCAGCAGCTTGGGGGGTGACTATCGCTACACCTTC. Full variable domain (remainder filled in from reference TRBV5-6 and TRBJ1-2): DAGVTQSPTHLIKTRGQQVTLRCSPKSGHDTVSWYQQALGQGPQFIFQYYEEEERQRGNFPDRFSGHQFPNYSSELNVNALLLGDSALYLCASSLGGDYRYTFGSGTRLTVV.

V is TRBV19 and J is TRBJ1-2; no definite D call. V was cut by 9 bases and J by 1 base, with 18 bases left in between. CDR1 is LNHDA and CDR2 is SQIVND in the germline V gene (reference sequence). The CDR3 runs to 15 residues. CDR3 region: CASQERRPGNYGYTF. In DNA form, the CDR3 reads TGTGCCAGCCAAGAACGAAGGCCAGGTAACTATGGCTACACCTTC.

V usage is TRBV11-2 and J usage is TRBJ2-3, with D hard to call. This CDR3 spans 13 amino acids. Trimming left V 2 bases short and J 6 bases short, with 9 bases between. In germline, CDR1 is SGHAT, CDR2 FQNNGV. In nucleotides, the CDR3 is TGTGCCAGCAGCTTATTCGGCGCTGATACGCAGTATTTT. Encoded protein: CASSLFGADTQYF.

The V gene is TRBV5-1, the J gene TRBJ1-1; possibly TRBD1 for D (5 bases). From germline, CDR1 is SGHRS and CDR2 YFSETQ. The CDR3 sequence is 13 residues long. Between the trimmed V and J ends, which lost 5 bases and 3 bases, there was a span of 11 bases. CDR3 sequence (DNA): TGCGCCAGCAGTACCCAGGGTGACACTGAAGCTTTCTTT. It is translated as CASSTQGDTEAFF.

V and J are TRBV5-4 and TRBJ2-2, with D perhaps assigned TRBD1 or TRBD2 (5 bases each). CDR3 size: 15 residues. V was trimmed by 2 bases and J by 5 bases, leaving 13 bases between them. The germline CDR1 and CDR2 sequences are SGHNT and YYREEE (reference sequence). As DNA, the CDR3 is TGTGCCAGCAGCTTCATGCAGGGAGTAACCGGGGAGCTGTTTTTT. Residues: CASSFMQGVTGELFF.

The chain carries TRBV5-1 and TRBJ1-1; D unresolved. Looked up from germline, CDR1 is SGHRS and CDR2 is YFSETQ. Trimming cost V 5 bases and J 4 bases, with 15 bases left between them. The CDR3 loop spans 14 amino acids. CDR3 sequence: CASRFVGLGTEAFF. The CDR3 bases are TGCGCCAGCAGGTTCGTAGGTCTGGGCACTGAAGCTTTCTTT.

This clone was picked up a small number of times. This sequence joins TRBV7-9 and TRBJ1-2; D gene ambiguous. The CDR3 extends over 15 amino acids. CDR1 and CDR2 (germline): SEHNR, FQNEAQ (reference sequence). The ends were cut back, 7 bases at V and 4 bases at J, with 19 bases in the middle. The CDR3, as DNA: TGTGCCAGCACCACTACCCCTCATCTTCCCTATGGCTACACCTTC. Translation gives CASTTTPHLPYGYTF.

This clone was counted between two and nine times. The CDR3 reads CASSSSTGGEPQHF. In DNA, the CDR3 is TGTGCCAGCAGCTCCTCGACCGGGGGTGAGCCCCAGCATTTT. The chain employs TRBV7-8 and TRBJ1-5; D is possibly TRBD1 (5 bases). This CDR3 spans 14 amino acids. V was shortened by 4 bases and J by 8 bases, with 15 bases between the two germline ends. Looked up from germline, CDR1 is SGHVS and CDR2 is FQNEAQ.

The chain employs TRBV6-1 and TRBJ2-3; D is tentatively TRBD1 or TRBD2 (5 bases each). CDR3 length: 15 residues. The V end lost 6 bases, the J end lost 2 bases, and 15 bases lay between the germline ends. CDR1 is MNHNS and CDR2 is SASEGT in the germline V gene. This CDR3 is CASSRSPGLTDTQYF. In DNA, the CDR3 is TGTGCCAGCAGCCGTTCGCCGGGGCTCACAGATACGCAGTATTTT.

The rearrangement uses TRBV6-5 and TRBJ1-1, with D perhaps matching TRBD1 (6 bases). Trimming removed 6 bases at V and 4 bases at J, with 12 bases between. Germline-derived CDR1 and CDR2 are MNHEY and SVGAGI. The CDR3 is 13 amino acids. CDR3 residues: CASSMGHLTEAFF. CDR3 bases: TGTGCCAGCAGCATGGGACATCTCACTGAAGCTTTCTTT.